This T cell receptor (beta chain) was retrieved from a study of blood T cell repertoires in COVID-19. This CDR3 region has 13 residues. Germline CDR1 and CDR2: SNHLY and FYNNEI. V was cut by 8 bases and J by 5 bases, with 15 bases left in between. Profiled with immunoSEQ multiplex PCR; TCRdb holds only in-frame clones, not every one. Counted here are about 160,000 clones, 80% to 90% occurring once; the ten biggest clones make up more than 0.85%. The chain couples TRBV2 to TRBJ1-1; D possibly corresponds to TRBD1 (5 bases). The clonotype was recovered from a man aged 35-49 years with acute or convalescent COVID-19. Sequences were obtained from peripheral blood. CDR3 bases: TGTGCCAGCCCCCGGGAGAGGGGAACTGAAGCTTTCTTT. Protein product: CASPRERGTEAFF.